This entry lists 4 T cell receptor beta chains sequenced from one sample in a study of blood T cell repertoires in COVID-19. Some clones are missing from TCRdb's copy, which holds only in-frame ones; the method was immunoSEQ multiplex PCR. The sample holds approximately 220,000 clones, about 86% seen once. Sequenced material: peripheral blood. These receptors originate from a woman between 45 and 65 years old with acute or convalescent COVID-19.

The chain is built from TRBV11-2 and TRBJ2-5; 8 nucleotides line up with TRBD1. This CDR3 region has 14 residues. Looked up from germline, CDR1 is SGHAT and CDR2 is FQNNGV. The V and J ends lost 5 bases and 4 bases, in that order; junction bases with no gene match: 6. The CDR3 DNA follows: TGTGCCAGCAGCCTCCGACAGGGGACAGAGACCCAGTACTTC. Encoded protein: CASSLRQGTETQYF.

The rearrangement links TRBV30 to TRBJ1-4; no clear D. Trimming pared 3 bases from V and 8 bases from J, leaving 10 bases between. Looked up from germline, CDR1 is GTSNPN and CDR2 is SVGIG (reference sequence). CDR3 length: 12 amino acids. This CDR3 is CAWSMTHEKLFF. As DNA, the CDR3 is TGTGCCTGGAGCATGACACACGAAAAACTGTTTTTT.

This rearrangement joins TRBV3-1 (or the pseudogene TRBV3-2) to TRBJ2-1; 12 bases are shared with TRBD2. This CDR3 contains 15 residues. Germline V gene data show CDR1 as LGHDT and CDR2 as YNNKEL (reference sequence). The V and J ends lost 5 bases and 7 bases, in that order; junction bases with no gene match: 6. CDR3 sequence (DNA): TGTGCCAGCAGCTCCCGACTAGCGGGAGAGAATGAGCAGTTCTTC. Translation gives CASSSRLAGENEQFF.

J is TRBJ1-2 and V is TRBV19, with D possibly being TRBD1 (6 bases). CDR1 is LNHDA, CDR2 SQIVND, per germline (reference sequence). Trimming pared 7 bases from V and 5 bases from J, leaving 23 bases between. The CDR3 has 16 amino acids. CDR3 amino acids: CASNFAYGQLIYGYTF. As DNA, the CDR3 is TGTGCCAGTAACTTTGCCTATGGACAGCTAATTTATGGCTACACCTTC.